The entry below gives a single T cell receptor (beta chain) sequence along with its context. This sample is part of a study of OX40 agonist ivuxolimab in advanced cancers. Using immunoSEQ multiplex PCR, the repertoire was profiled, and TCRdb retains in-frame clones only, with some absent. The table includes fewer than 20,000 clones, around 82% detected once. The CDR3 contains 13 residues. Germline lookup yields CDR1 MNHEY and CDR2 SVGAGI. J lost 10 bases, V lost 4 bases, and 7 bases had no gene match. This sequence was found in an adult with an advanced solid tumor such as melanoma, head and neck, liver or kidney cancer. Sample: CD4+ or CD8+ T cells sorted from blood, taken in a trial of the OX40 agonist ivuxolimab. The V and J genes are TRBV6-5 and TRBJ1-1; the match to TRBD1 covers 9 bases. The CDR3 sequence is CASSSGQGRVAFF. DNA of the CDR3: TGTGCCAGCAGTTCGGGACAGGGAAGAGTAGCTTTCTTT.